This section outlines one T cell receptor (beta chain) sequence together with its context. The sample originates from a study of blood T cell repertoires in COVID-19. Study-wide background: Donors in the United States, Italy and Spain gave samples during acute or convalescent COVID-19. Nucleic acid was either cDNA or gDNA, and it came from T cells, B-cell-depleted T cells, or PBMCs.

In the study's own analysis: Cell counts per sample came from amplifying reference gene primers. Produced via immunoSEQ multiplex PCR; TCRdb's table is partial and in-frame only. V and J calls and clone size are those listed in that table; D and trimming were worked out from the DNA. The table records 40,000 to 45,000 clones, roughly 79% of them present only once. V was pared by 2 bases and J by 5 bases, with 5 bases between. Germline V gene data show CDR1 as SGDLS and CDR2 as YYNGEE. CDR3 length equals 12 residues. V is TRBV9 and J is TRBJ2-1, with D hard to call. The sequenced sample consisted of peripheral blood. This clonotype was sampled from a woman aged 80 or over with acute or convalescent COVID-19. The CDR3, as DNA: TGTGCCAGCAGCGTCGGTGACAATGAGCAGTTCTTC. Protein product: CASSVGDNEQFF.